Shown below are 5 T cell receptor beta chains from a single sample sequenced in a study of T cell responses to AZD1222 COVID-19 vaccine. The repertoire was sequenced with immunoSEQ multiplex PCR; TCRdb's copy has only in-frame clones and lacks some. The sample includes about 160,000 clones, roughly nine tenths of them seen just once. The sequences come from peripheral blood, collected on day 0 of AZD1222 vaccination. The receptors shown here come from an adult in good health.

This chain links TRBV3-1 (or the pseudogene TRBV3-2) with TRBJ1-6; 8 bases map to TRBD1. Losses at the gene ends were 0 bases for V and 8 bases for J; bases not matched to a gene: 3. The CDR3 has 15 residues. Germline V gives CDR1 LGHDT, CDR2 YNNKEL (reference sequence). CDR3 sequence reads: CASSQEGQGYSPLHF. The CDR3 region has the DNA TGTGCCAGCAGCCAAGAAGGACAGGGATATTCACCCCTCCACTTT.

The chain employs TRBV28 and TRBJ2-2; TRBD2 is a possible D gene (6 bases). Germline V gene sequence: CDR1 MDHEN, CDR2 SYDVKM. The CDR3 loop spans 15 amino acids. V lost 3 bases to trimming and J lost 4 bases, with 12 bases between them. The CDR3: CASSLAGISTGELFF. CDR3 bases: TGTGCCAGCAGTTTGGCGGGGATTAGCACCGGGGAGCTGTTTTTT.

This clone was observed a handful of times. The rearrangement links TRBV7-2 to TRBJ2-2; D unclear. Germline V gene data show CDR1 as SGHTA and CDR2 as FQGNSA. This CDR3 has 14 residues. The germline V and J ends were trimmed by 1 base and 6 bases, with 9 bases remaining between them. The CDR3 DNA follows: TGTGCCAGCAGCTTAGAAGGGCTAGCCGGGGAGCTGTTTTTT. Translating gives CASSLEGLAGELFF.

CDR3 sequence (DNA): TGTGCCAGCAGTTTAAAAGCAGGGGGGGAGACCCAGTACTTC. Protein product: CASSLKAGGETQYF. The chain carries TRBV28 and TRBJ2-5, with D possibly TRBD1 on 7 matching bases. Trimming stripped 2 bases from V and 5 bases from J, with 12 bases between. Germline V CDR1 and CDR2: MDHEN, SYDVKM. This CDR3 is 14 amino acids long.

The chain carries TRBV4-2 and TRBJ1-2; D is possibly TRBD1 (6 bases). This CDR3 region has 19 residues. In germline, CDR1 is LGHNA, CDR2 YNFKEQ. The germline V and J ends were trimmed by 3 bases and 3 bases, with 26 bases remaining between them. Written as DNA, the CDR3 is TGTGCCAGCAGCCACTCGGGAGGTCAGGACACAGGGACCTACTATGGCTACACCTTC. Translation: CASSHSGGQDTGTYYGYTF.